This T cell receptor (beta chain) derives from a study of CD8 T cells in Susac syndrome. Random hexamers primed reverse transcription of roughly 0.5 to 1 ug RNA. TCR beta CDR3 was amplified by immunoSEQ multiplex PCR. This amplification extended across 54 Vbeta and 13 Jbeta segments. A single record per CDR3 protein comes from TCRdb applying MiXCR to the immunoSEQ multiplex PCR reads. The sample records 350,000 to 550,000 distinct CDR3 sequences, about 85% being singletons. The multiple sclerosis control group was made up of treatment-naive patients with stable or active relapsing-remitting disease. V was shortened by 1 base and J by 1 base, with 22 bases between the two germline ends. Germline-derived CDR1 and CDR2 are LGHDT and YNNKEL (reference sequence). The CDR3 has 19 amino acids. General study findings and limits: It was acknowledged in the study that its TCR sequencing and HLA analysis involved a relatively small number of individuals.

With respect to this clonotype: Its antigen is unknown.

The rearrangement joins TRBV3-1 to TRBJ1-1, with a tentative D call TRBD1 (6 bases). The clonotype comes from a human donor with multiple sclerosis. Sequenced sample: CD8+ T cells from PBMCs. DNA of the CDR3: TGTGCCAGCAGCCAAGGGGACCGAGGGGGGGTTTATCCGAACACTGAAGCTTTCTTT. It codes for CASSQGDRGGVYPNTEAFF. The full variable domain, its missing parts supplied by reference TRBV3-1 and TRBJ1-1, is DTAVSQTPKYLVTQMGNDKSIKCEQNLGHDTMYWYKQDSKKFLKIMFSYNNKELIINETVPNRFSPKSPDKAHLNLHINSLELGDSAVYFCASSQGDRGGVYPNTEAFFGQGTRLTVV.